One and the same sample provided the 21 T cell receptor beta chains below, sequenced in a study of regulatory and conventional T cells in RAG deficiency. Blood CD4+ CD25-low CD127-high conventional T cells supplied the genomic DNA template. Using immunoSEQ multiplex PCR, the repertoire was profiled, and TCRdb retains in-frame clones only, with some absent. The profile shows 25,000 to 35,000 clones, about 96% of them singletons. This sample also appeared in a second study, on regulatory T cells. That work contributes: The PCR used 52 TRBV and 13 TRBJ primers.

Sample: CD25- CD4+ T cells sorted from blood. These receptors all stem from a human donor in good health.

The V call is TRBV30, the J call TRBJ1-1; D gene ambiguous. Germline V gives CDR1 GTSNPN, CDR2 SVGIG (reference sequence). The CDR3 is 13 residues long. The ends were cut back, 0 bases at V and 8 bases at J, with 13 bases in the middle. CDR3 DNA: TGTGCCTGGAGTGTAGCGTTGCAGCCCGAAGCTTTCTTT. Translation: CAWSVALQPEAFF.

V usage is TRBV7-8 and J usage is TRBJ2-1; weak D call: TRBD1 (6 bases). Germline loops: CDR1 SGHVS, CDR2 FQNEAQ. The CDR3 contains 15 residues. V was trimmed by 2 bases and J by 4 bases, leaving 12 bases between them. The DNA of the CDR3 is TGTGCCAGCAGCTTAATAGGACAGAAATACAATGAGCAGTTCTTC. Amino acid sequence: CASSLIGQKYNEQFF.

The chain links TRBV5-6 to TRBJ1-1, with a tentative D call TRBD1 (6 bases). The CDR3 length is 17 residues. Germline CDR1 reads SGHDT; CDR2 reads YYEEEE. Trimming left V 0 bases short and J 0 bases short, with 15 bases between. The CDR3 reads CASSLAGTLRMNTEAFF. CDR3 in DNA: TGTGCCAGCAGCTTGGCCGGGACATTAAGAATGAACACTGAAGCTTTCTTT.

The chain has TRBV5-6 and TRBJ1-2; D is possibly TRBD1 (5 bases). The CDR3 spans 13 residues. Trimming stripped 2 bases from V and 7 bases from J, with 12 bases between. CDR1 and CDR2 from the germline V gene are SGHDT and YYEEEE. The CDR3 is CASSFPGEGGYTF. The CDR3 region has the DNA TGTGCCAGCAGCTTCCCGGGGGAAGGTGGCTACACCTTC.

The CDR3 DNA sequence: TGTGCCAGCAGCTCTAGTGATACCCAGTACTTC. The encoded protein is CASSSSDTQYF. The chain recombines TRBV7-2 with TRBJ2-5; D remains unclear. Germline V CDR1 and CDR2: SGHTA, FQGNSA. V gave up 4 bases and J gave up 8 bases, with 8 bases separating them. The CDR3 length is 11 residues.

The chain is built from TRBV7-2 and TRBJ1-1; D uncertain. V lost 2 bases and J lost 2, with 3 bases in between. Germline values: CDR1 SGHTA, CDR2 FQGNSA. The CDR3 runs to 12 residues. CDR3 coding DNA: TGTGCCAGCAGCTTACATAACACTGAAGCTTTCTTT. Translating it yields CASSLHNTEAFF.

The rearrangement joins TRBV5-1 to TRBJ2-1; TRBD1 matches at 10 bases. This CDR3 has 15 amino acids. Trimming took 2 bases from V and 5 from J; bases not matched to a gene: 4. Germline V gene sequence: CDR1 SGHRS, CDR2 YFSETQ. The CDR3 coding sequence is TGCGCCAGCAGCTTTGGGGACAGGGGAGACAATGAGCAGTTCTTC. It specifies CASSFGDRGDNEQFF.

The chain uses TRBV7-2 and TRBJ2-7; 12 bases map to TRBD2. Germline loops: CDR1 SGHTA, CDR2 FQGNSA. There are 15 residues in the CDR3. V was pared by 1 base and J by 6 bases, with 4 bases of the junction left unmatched. CDR3 DNA: TGTGCCAGCAGCTTAGAGCTAGCGGGAGGGCGCGAGCAGTACTTC. Protein: CASSLELAGGREQYF.

To note about this clone: Germline and junction disagree at one end, which may indicate a read error. V usage is TRBV7-7 and J usage is TRBJ1-1, with no clear D. CDR1 is SSHAT and CDR2 is FNYEAQ in the germline V gene (reference sequence). CDR3 length equals 13 residues. The CDR3 spells CASSLQMNTEAFF. For the CDR3, the DNA is TGTGCTAGCAGCTTACAAATGAACACTGAAGCTTTCTTT.

The chain has TRBV11-3 and TRBJ2-2; D call uncertain. Per germline, CDR1 SGHNT and CDR2 YENEEA. V lost 0 bases and J lost 8, with 4 bases in between. The CDR3 sequence is 12 residues long. The CDR3 reads CASSLDLGELFF. CDR3 sequence (DNA): TGTGCCAGCAGCTTAGATCTAGGGGAGCTGTTTTTT.

Notes on this clone: Mismatch with germline at one junction end may stem from a read error. At the DNA level, this CDR3 is encoded by other sequences in the same sample as well. This chain connects TRBV9 to TRBJ1-6; D may be TRBD1 (5 bases). Germline CDR1 is SGDLS and CDR2 is YYNGEE. The CDR3 covers 15 residues. CDR3 sequence (DNA): TGTGCCAGCAGCGTAGGTCAGGGCTATAATTCCCCCCTCCACTTT. Translating gives CASSVGQGYNSPLHF.

In nucleotides, the CDR3 is TGCAGCGTTGAAGAATCGTGGAACGGGGAGGCTTTCTTT. Residues: CSVEESWNGEAFF. This chain links TRBV29-1 with TRBJ1-1; D is undetermined. V lost 0 bases and J 11 bases, leaving 16 bases between the germline ends. Germline V gene data show CDR1 as SQVTM and CDR2 as ANQGSEA. This CDR3 has 13 amino acids.

The rearrangement links TRBV30 to TRBJ2-1; 10 positions agree with TRBD2. The CDR3 loop spans 15 amino acids. Germline lookup yields CDR1 GTSNPN and CDR2 SVGIG (reference sequence). V shed 1 base and J 8 bases; nucleotides not matched to a gene: 8. CDR3 in amino acids: CAWSGGGSGRDEQFF. CDR3 sequence (DNA): TGTGCCTGGAGTGGTGGTGGGAGCGGGAGGGATGAGCAGTTCTTC.

This chain links TRBV25-1 with TRBJ1-2, with D possibly matching TRBD1 (6 bases). Germline V lookup: CDR1 MGHDK, CDR2 SYGVNS. Trimming shortened V by 2 bases and J by 8 bases, and 12 bases separated the two germline ends. CDR3 length: 13 amino acids. Here the CDR3 DNA reads TGTGCCAGCAGTGAAAGGATCAGGGGCGGCTACACCTTC. Protein: CASSERIRGGYTF.

CDR3 sequence: CASSPTSAGDGYTF. CDR3 in DNA: TGCGCCAGCAGCCCCACCTCCGCAGGGGATGGCTACACCTTC. This chain joins TRBV5-1 and TRBJ1-2; possible D gene TRBD1, 6 bases. The germline CDR1 and CDR2 sequences are SGHRS and YFSETQ. CDR3 size: 14 residues. Trimming stripped 4 bases from V and 6 bases from J, with 16 bases between. The full variable domain, with the rest looked up from reference TRBV5-1 and TRBJ1-2, is KAGVTQTPRYLIKTRGQQVTLSCSPISGHRSVSWYQQTPGQGLQFLFEYFSETQRNKGNFPGRFSGRQFSNSRSEMNVSTLELGDSALYLCASSPTSAGDGYTFGSGTRLTVV.

This chain joins TRBV12-5 and TRBJ2-3; D is perhaps TRBD1 (5 bases). V was cut by 5 bases and J by 2 bases, with 11 bases left in between. Looked up from germline, CDR1 is LGHNT and CDR2 is FRNRAP. The CDR3 covers 14 residues. The CDR3 protein is CASGPTGSTDTQYF. CDR3 nucleotide sequence: TGTGCTAGTGGTCCTACAGGATCCACAGATACGCAGTATTTT.

The rearrangement uses TRBV27 and TRBJ1-2; D uncertain. Looked up from germline, CDR1 is MNHEY and CDR2 is SMNVEV (reference sequence). The CDR3 consists of 13 residues. V was cut by 6 bases and J by 4 bases, with 12 bases left in between. The DNA of the CDR3 is TGTGCCAGCAGCCCCGGTCCGCGCTATGGCTACACCTTC. Its protein is CASSPGPRYGYTF.

The J gene is TRBJ2-3, the V gene TRBV13, with TRBD2 matching over 9 bases. The CDR3 covers 21 residues. Germline V gene sequence: CDR1 PRHDT, CDR2 FYEKMQ (reference sequence). Trimming at V came to 5 bases and at J to 0 bases, leaving 21 bases not matched to a gene. CDR3 loop: CASSLRVHSGGWNPSTDTQYF. The DNA of the CDR3 is TGTGCCAGCAGCCTGAGAGTCCATAGCGGGGGCTGGAATCCCAGCACAGATACGCAGTATTTT.

The chain links TRBV7-2 to TRBJ2-7; 16 nucleotides match TRBD2. The CDR3 contains 17 residues. Per germline, CDR1 SGHTA and CDR2 FQGNSA. With 0 bases clipped from V and 6 bases from J, the junction kept 5 bases outside the gene matches. The CDR3 loop reads CASSLAGTSGRAREQYF. The CDR3 coding sequence is TGTGCCAGCAGCTTAGCTGGGACTAGCGGGAGGGCCCGCGAGCAGTACTTC.

V gene TRBV5-1 combines with J gene TRBJ2-3; 8 bases align to TRBD2. Trimming cost V 0 bases and J 0 bases; bases outside gene matches: 3. The CDR3 runs to 16 residues. In germline, CDR1 is SGHRS, CDR2 YFSETQ. CDR3 coding DNA: TGCGCCAGCAGCTTGGGTACTAGCGGCAGCACAGATACGCAGTATTTT. Its protein is CASSLGTSGSTDTQYF.

The sample holds one count of this clone. The chain links TRBV7-9 to TRBJ2-1; a weak D match, TRBD2 (5 bases). The length of the CDR3 is 11 residues. V was shortened by 10 bases and J by 8 bases, with 12 bases between the two germline ends. The germline V gene has CDR1 SEHNR and CDR2 FQNEAQ (reference sequence). CDR3 nucleotide sequence: TGTGCCATCTCGAACGGGGATGAGCAGTTCTTC. Translating it yields CAISNGDEQFF.